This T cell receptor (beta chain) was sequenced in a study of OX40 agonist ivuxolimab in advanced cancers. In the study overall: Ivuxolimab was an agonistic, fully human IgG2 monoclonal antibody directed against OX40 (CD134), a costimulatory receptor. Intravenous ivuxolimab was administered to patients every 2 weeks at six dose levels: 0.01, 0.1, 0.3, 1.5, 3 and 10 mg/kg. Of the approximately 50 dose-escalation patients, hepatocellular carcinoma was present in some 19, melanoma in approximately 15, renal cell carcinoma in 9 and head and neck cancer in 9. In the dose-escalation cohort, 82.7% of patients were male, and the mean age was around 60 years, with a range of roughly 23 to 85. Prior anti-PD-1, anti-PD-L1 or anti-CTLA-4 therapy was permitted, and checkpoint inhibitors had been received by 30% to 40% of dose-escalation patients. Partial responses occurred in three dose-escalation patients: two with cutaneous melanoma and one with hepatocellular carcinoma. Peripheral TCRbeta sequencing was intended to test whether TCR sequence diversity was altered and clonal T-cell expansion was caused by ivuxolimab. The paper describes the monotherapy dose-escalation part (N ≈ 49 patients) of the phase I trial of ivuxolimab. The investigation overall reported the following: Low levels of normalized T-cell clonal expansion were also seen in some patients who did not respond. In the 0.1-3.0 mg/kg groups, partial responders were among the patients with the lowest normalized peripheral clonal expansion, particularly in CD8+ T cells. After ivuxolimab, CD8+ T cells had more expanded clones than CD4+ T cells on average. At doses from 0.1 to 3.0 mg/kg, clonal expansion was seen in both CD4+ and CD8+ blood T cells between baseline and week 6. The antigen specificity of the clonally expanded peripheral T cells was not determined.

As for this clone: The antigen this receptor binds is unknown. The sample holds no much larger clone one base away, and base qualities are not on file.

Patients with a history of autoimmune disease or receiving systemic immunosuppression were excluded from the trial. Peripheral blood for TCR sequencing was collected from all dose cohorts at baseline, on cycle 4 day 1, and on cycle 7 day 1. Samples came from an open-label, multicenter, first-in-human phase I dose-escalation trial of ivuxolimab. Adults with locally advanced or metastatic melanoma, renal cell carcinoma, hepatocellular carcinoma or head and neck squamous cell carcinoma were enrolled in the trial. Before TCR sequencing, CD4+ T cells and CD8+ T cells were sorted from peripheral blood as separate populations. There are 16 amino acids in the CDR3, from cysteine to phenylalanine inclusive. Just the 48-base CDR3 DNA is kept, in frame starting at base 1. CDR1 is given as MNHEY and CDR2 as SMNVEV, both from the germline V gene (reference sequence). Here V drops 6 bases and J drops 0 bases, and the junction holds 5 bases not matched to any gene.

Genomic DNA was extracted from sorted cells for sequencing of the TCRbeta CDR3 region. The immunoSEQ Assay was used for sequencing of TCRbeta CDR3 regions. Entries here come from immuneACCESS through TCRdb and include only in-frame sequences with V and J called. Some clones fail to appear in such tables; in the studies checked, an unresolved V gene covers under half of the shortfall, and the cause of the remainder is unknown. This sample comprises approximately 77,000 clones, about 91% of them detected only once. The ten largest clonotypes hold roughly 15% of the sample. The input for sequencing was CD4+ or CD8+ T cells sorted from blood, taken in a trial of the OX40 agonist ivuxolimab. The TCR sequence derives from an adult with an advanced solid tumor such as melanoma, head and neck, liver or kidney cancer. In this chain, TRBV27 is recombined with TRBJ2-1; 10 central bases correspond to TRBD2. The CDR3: CASRPASGSSYNEQFF. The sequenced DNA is TGTGCCAGCAGACCTGCTAGCGGGAGCTCCTACAATGAGCAGTTCTTC.